Listed below are T cell receptor beta chains from one sample, sequenced in a study of CD8 T cells in ankylosing spondylitis. TCRdb re-analysed the 5' RACE reads in MiXCR, keeping a single row per CDR3 protein. The top ten hold 20% to 25% of the sample, which has around 39,000 distinct CDR3 sequences, approximately 11% seen once. The sequencing input was synovial fluid, either unsorted or a sorted T cell fraction (not recorded which). Receptors originate from a male donor with ankylosing spondylitis. Both conserved end residues are part of each CDR3. D genes are given only for firm matches.

D,J,V,length,CDR3
TRBD2,TRBJ2-2,TRBV19,18,CASSTGTSGFANTGELFF
TRBD2,TRBJ2-1,TRBV5-4,15,CASSSRLAGYNEQFF
NA,TRBJ2-5,TRBV19,14,CASSPLGMQETQYF
TRBD2,TRBJ2-1,TRBV11-3,13,CASSLLADNEQFF
NA,TRBJ2-7,TRBV6-5,14,CASSYSAGVVEQYF
NA,TRBJ2-2,TRBV12-3/TRBV12-4,17,CASSPGGGAWRTGELFF
TRBD2,TRBJ2-3,TRBV29-1,18,CSVGPGTSGSLSTDTQYF
NA,TRBJ2-3,TRBV7-2,15,CASSLVDGPVNTQYF
TRBD2,TRBJ2-1,TRBV5-1,15,CASSLAGDLYNEQFF
TRBD1,TRBJ1-4,TRBV28,15,CASHGRDSINEKLFF
TRBD2,TRBJ2-7,TRBV7-2,15,CASSLVTSGTYEQYF
NA,TRBJ2-5,TRBV12-3/TRBV12-4,13,CASSLWQGETQYF
NA,TRBJ2-7,TRBV20-1,15,CSAHDGYRSSYEQYF
NA,TRBJ2-7,TRBV11-2,10,CASSLGEQYF
NA,TRBJ2-3,TRBV20-1,13,CSASAPLTDTQYF
NA,TRBJ2-2,TRBV7-8,13,CASRGLNTGELFF
TRBD2,TRBJ2-7,TRBV7-9,15,CASRLGGGNVDEQYF
NA,TRBJ2-1,TRBV11-2,15,CASSLGLGLSNEQFF
NA,TRBJ2-7,TRBV6-2/TRBV6-3,14,CASRQGSSSREQYF
NA,TRBJ2-2,TRBV10-2,11,CASRFAGELFF
TRBD1,TRBJ2-7,TRBV2,15,CASRAGTGASNEQYF
TRBD1,TRBJ2-7,TRBV25-1,15,CASSESGTGSSEQYF
TRBD2,TRBJ2-5,TRBV7-6,15,CASSLSGTSIETQYF
NA,TRBJ1-2,TRBV30,11,CAWSALYGYTF
NA,TRBJ1-1,TRBV7-9,14,CAESKALSNTEAFF
NA,TRBJ2-7,TRBV28,10,CASSHYEQYF
TRBD2,TRBJ2-7,TRBV4-1,16,CASSVRPGGGSYEQYF
NA,TRBJ2-7,TRBV7-9,14,CASSPHRGGGEQYF